These 5 T cell receptor beta chains share one sample of origin, sequenced in a study of cytomegalovirus exposure and HLA in healthy donors. The PCR had 60 Vbeta and 13 Jbeta primers. Some clones are missing from TCRdb's copy, which holds only in-frame ones; the method was immunoSEQ multiplex PCR. Here the sample spans 100,000 to 150,000 clones, roughly three quarters being singletons. The sample consisted of PBMCs. These receptors came from an older woman in good health and CMV-seronegative.

This clone was counted between two and nine times. The chain links TRBV6-6 to TRBJ1-1, with a weak D call TRBD1 (5 bases). The CDR3 spans 14 residues. Germline V gene data show CDR1 as MNHNY and CDR2 as SVGAGI (reference sequence). V shed 2 bases and J shed 1 base, with 8 bases lying between them. The CDR3 DNA follows: TGTGCCAGCAGTTACGTTCAGGGGAACACTGAAGCTTTCTTT. This codes for CASSYVQGNTEAFF.

The chain is built from TRBV7-9 and TRBJ2-5; TRBD2 is a possible D gene (7 bases). V lost 5 bases and J 3 bases, leaving 19 bases between the germline ends. Germline loops: CDR1 SEHNR, CDR2 FQNEAQ (reference sequence). This CDR3 contains 16 residues. In DNA form, the CDR3 reads TGTGCCAGCAGCCGTGGGGCGGGGGCGCAAAAAGAGACCCAGTACTTC. It codes for CASSRGAGAQKETQYF.

The chain links TRBV5-4 to TRBJ2-1; TRBD2 matches at 12 bases. With 4 bases clipped from V and 6 bases from J, the junction kept 5 bases outside the gene matches. This CDR3 is built from 15 residues. Germline CDR1 reads SGHNT; CDR2 reads YYREEE (reference sequence). CDR3 coding DNA: TGTGCCAGCAGCCAAGGACTAGCGGGACGCAATGAGCAGTTCTTC. Amino acids: CASSQGLAGRNEQFF.

The chain recombines TRBV28 with TRBJ2-7; TRBD2 aligns across 9 bases. Germline V gene lookup returns CDR1 MDHEN and CDR2 SYDVKM. V lost 6 bases to trimming and J lost 5 bases; unmatched junction nucleotides: 11. This CDR3 has 15 residues. The CDR3 is CASRTPGLAADEQYF. CDR3 nucleotides: TGTGCCAGCAGGACTCCGGGACTAGCTGCGGACGAGCAGTACTTC.

The chain recombines TRBV21-1 with TRBJ2-3; the table assigns TRBD2, which was not confirmed against the DNA. TRBV21-1 is annotated as a pseudogene. The CDR3 loop spans 19 amino acids. CDR3 protein: CASSNTRTSGGARTDTQYF. The CDR3 DNA reads as TGTGCCAGCAGCAACACCCGGACTAGCGGGGGAGCTCGCACAGATACGCAGTATTTT.